These 28 T cell receptor beta chains originate from one sample sequenced in a study of radiotherapy plus CTLA-4 blockade in lung cancer. Measured with immunoSEQ multiplex PCR; TCRdb has only the in-frame clones, and not every one. The sample has tens of thousands of clones; about three quarters are singletons. This specimen consisted of peripheral blood, obtained from a patient treated with radiotherapy plus ipilimumab. These receptors all stem from a human donor with non-small cell lung cancer whose response to radiotherapy plus ipilimumab could not be evaluated.

The gene calls are TRBV15 and TRBJ2-7, with D possibly matching TRBD1 (6 bases). Germline CDR1 reads LNHNV; CDR2 reads YYDKDF (reference sequence). V lost 4 bases and J 0 bases, leaving 16 bases between the germline ends. The CDR3 contains 16 residues. The CDR3, as DNA: TGTGCCACCAGCAAAAGCTCCGGGACACTCTCCTACGAGCAGTACTTC. It yields the protein CATSKSSGTLSYEQYF. Full variable domain (outside the CDR3, taken from reference TRBV15 and TRBJ2-7): DAMVIQNPRYQVTQFGKPVTLSCSQTLNHNVMYWYQQKSSQAPKLLFHYYDKDFNNEADTPDNFQSRRPNTSFCFLDIRSPGLGDTAMYLCATSKSSGTLSYEQYFGPGTRLTVT.

The rearrangement links TRBV6-5 to TRBJ1-1; D not resolved. CDR1 is MNHEY and CDR2 is SVGAGI in the germline V gene. Trimming took 6 bases from V and 7 from J, leaving 9 bases between them. This CDR3 has 11 amino acids. The chain's CDR3 is CASSPGGEAFF. CDR3 nucleotides: TGTGCCAGCAGCCCCGGTGGTGAAGCTTTCTTT.

The rearrangement links TRBV15 to TRBJ2-5, with TRBD1 matching 9 bases. The trim removed 0 bases at V and 3 bases at J, leaving 8 bases unmatched. The CDR3 is made up of 17 amino acids. From germline, CDR1 is LNHNV and CDR2 YYDKDF (reference sequence). CDR3 DNA sequence: TGTGCCACCAGCAGAGAGATGGGGGGACAGGGAGAAGAGACCCAGTACTTC. This codes for CATSREMGGQGEETQYF.

This clone was counted a single time. The junction differs from germline at one of its ends, possibly a read error. The V call is TRBV7-7, the J call TRBJ1-5; 8 bases line up with TRBD1. The CDR3 has 15 amino acids. CDR1 is SSHAT, CDR2 FNYEAQ, per germline (reference sequence). The CDR3 reads CASRPCRGPVQPQHF. The CDR3, as DNA: TGTGCTAGCAGACCTTGCAGGGGGCCGGTTCAGCCCCAGCATTTT.

This clone was recorded only once. This chain joins TRBV6-6 and TRBJ1-5, with TRBD1 as a possible D gene (6 bases). Germline CDR1 MNHNY, CDR2 SVGAGI (reference sequence). V was clipped by 2 bases and J by 4 bases, with 15 bases between them. The CDR3 covers 16 residues. The CDR3 region is CASSYGPGVGNQPQHF. The CDR3 nucleotides read TGTGCCAGCAGTTACGGACCAGGGGTAGGGAATCAGCCCCAGCATTTT.

The rearrangement links TRBV6-5 to TRBJ1-1; D is perhaps TRBD1 (6 bases). Germline V gene sequence: CDR1 MNHEY, CDR2 SVGAGI. There are 12 residues in the CDR3. Between the trimmed V and J ends, which lost 8 bases and 8 bases, there was a span of 15 bases. The CDR3 region is CASGRGGKEAFF. CDR3 DNA: TGTGCCAGCGGCAGGGGAGGGAAAGAAGCTTTCTTT.

CDR3: CASSLVTDGNYGYTF. In nucleotides, the CDR3 is TGTGCCAGCAGCTTGGTGACTGACGGGAACTATGGCTACACCTTC. V usage is TRBV7-2 and J usage is TRBJ1-2; D remains ambiguous. The CDR3 extends over 15 amino acids. The germline gives CDR1 SGHTA, CDR2 FQGNSA. V lost 3 bases and J 2 bases, leaving 13 bases between the germline ends.

The chain couples TRBV9 to TRBJ2-7, with TRBD2 matching over 10 bases. Germline V gene lookup returns CDR1 SGDLS and CDR2 YYNGEE. The CDR3 sequence is 15 residues long. The V segment lost 4 bases and the J segment 4 bases; nucleotides outside the gene matches: 8. The CDR3 reads CASSPLAGVIYEQYF. Written as DNA, the CDR3 is TGTGCCAGCAGCCCGCTAGCGGGAGTTATTTACGAGCAGTACTTC.

V gene TRBV7-8 combines with J gene TRBJ2-3, with TRBD2 matching 9 bases. The CDR3 has 16 residues. Germline trimming cut 6 bases from V and 0 bases from J; bases unmatched to any gene: 7. CDR1 SGHVS and CDR2 FQNEAQ come from the germline V gene. CDR3 region: CASSKLAGTSTDTQYF. The CDR3 nucleotides read TGTGCCAGCAGTAAACTAGCGGGCACTAGCACAGATACGCAGTATTTT.

The J gene is TRBJ2-2, the V gene TRBV6-1; possible D gene TRBD1, 6 bases. Germline lookup yields CDR1 MNHNS and CDR2 SASEGT. Trimming took off 6 bases at V and 5 bases at J, with 7 bases between the two ends. The CDR3 sequence is 12 residues long. CDR3 nucleotides: TGTGCCAGCAGACAGGGAACCGGGGAGCTGTTTTTT. As protein: CASRQGTGELFF.

This clone was found a few times. The chain carries TRBV27 and TRBJ2-7; D gene ambiguous. The CDR3 covers 12 residues. Germline CDR1 reads MNHEY; CDR2 reads SMNVEV (reference sequence). Trimming removed 5 bases from V and 5 bases from J, with 10 bases in between. CDR3 residues: CASSTPPDEQYF. CDR3 nucleotide sequence: TGTGCCAGCAGTACCCCTCCGGACGAGCAGTACTTC.

This sequence joins TRBV2 and TRBJ2-2; 7 bases map to TRBD2. CDR1 SNHLY and CDR2 FYNNEI come from the germline V gene. Trimming at V came to 9 bases and at J to 3 bases, leaving 10 bases not matched to a gene. This CDR3 contains 15 residues. CDR3 protein: CASGGGGVHTGELFF. CDR3 nucleotides: TGTGCCAGTGGGGGGGGAGGGGTACACACCGGGGAGCTGTTTTTT.

V usage is TRBV6-5 and J usage is TRBJ2-7; 8 bases are shared with TRBD2. The CDR3 sequence is 13 residues long. CDR1 MNHEY and CDR2 SVGAGI come from the germline V gene. J was trimmed by 11 bases and V by 0 bases; bases with no gene match: 6. CDR3 loop: CASSYSGGGREYF. As DNA, the CDR3 is TGTGCCAGCAGTTACTCGGGCGGGGGGCGAGAGTACTTC.

The chain couples TRBV28 to TRBJ2-2; no definite D call. Looked up from germline, CDR1 is MDHEN and CDR2 is SYDVKM. The V and J ends lost 7 bases and 5 bases respectively, with 11 bases between them. The CDR3 runs to 13 residues. CDR3 sequence reads: CASNLPGTGELFF. Written as DNA, the CDR3 is TGTGCCAGCAACCTCCCAGGAACCGGGGAGCTGTTTTTT. Drawing the rest from reference TRBV28 and TRBJ2-2, the complete variable domain is DVKVTQSSRYLVKRTGEKVFLECVQDMDHENMFWYRQDPGLGLRLIYFSYDVKMKEKGDIPEGYSVSREKKERFSLILESASTNQTSMYLCASNLPGTGELFFGEGSRLTVL.

The gene calls are TRBV6-5 and TRBJ1-5; D unclear. This CDR3 is 12 amino acids long. In germline, CDR1 is MNHEY, CDR2 SVGAGI. The ends were cut back, 0 bases at V and 9 bases at J, with 6 bases in the middle. The CDR3 nucleotides are TGTGCCAGCAGTTACTCTGCGGGGCCCCAGCATTTT. Protein product: CASSYSAGPQHF.

The rearrangement links TRBV6-6 to TRBJ2-7; 10 bases line up with TRBD2. The germline CDR1 and CDR2 sequences are MNHNY and SVGAGI (reference sequence). The trim removed 7 bases at V and 2 bases at J, leaving 5 bases unmatched. The CDR3 spans 14 residues. The CDR3: CASTFLAGAYEQYF. CDR3 nucleotides: TGTGCCAGCACGTTCCTAGCGGGGGCCTACGAGCAGTACTTC.

This clone was seen a single time. This chain joins TRBV7-8 and TRBJ2-2, with D perhaps matching TRBD2 (5 bases). Germline CDR1 and CDR2: SGHVS and FQNEAQ. V shed 9 bases and J shed 2 bases, with 13 bases lying between them. The CDR3 loop spans 14 amino acids. CDR3: CASGIARNTGELFF. The CDR3 DNA reads TGTGCCAGTGGAATAGCGCGCAACACCGGGGAGCTGTTTTTT.

This clone has a single count. The rearrangement joins TRBV15 to TRBJ2-5, with D perhaps matching TRBD2 (5 bases). The CDR3 is 14 residues long. The V gene lost 3 bases and the J gene lost 7 bases, with 15 bases spanning the gap. Germline-derived CDR1 and CDR2 are LNHNV and YYDKDF (reference sequence). DNA for the CDR3: TGTGCCACCAGCAGCGGGGATTCGGCCGGGACCCAGTACTTC. This translates into CATSSGDSAGTQYF.

The chain employs TRBV4-3 and TRBJ1-2; 8 nucleotides match TRBD1. The V gene's germline CDR1 is LGHNA and CDR2 YSLEER. The J segment lost 2 bases and the V segment lost 8 bases, leaving 10 bases of the junction unmatched. The CDR3 runs to 15 residues. The CDR3 nucleotides are TGCGCCAGCTCCGACAGGGGCCTTTCGAACTATGGCTACACCTTC. It yields the protein CASSDRGLSNYGYTF.

In this sample, this clone turned up once. The rearrangement joins TRBV9 to TRBJ1-1; D remains ambiguous. V lost 2 bases, J lost 4 bases, and 12 bases lay in between. In germline, CDR1 is SGDLS, CDR2 YYNGEE. This CDR3 spans 14 amino acids. CDR3 DNA sequence: TGTGCCAGCAGCGTTATGTCCGGAGTCACTGAAGCTTTCTTT. Protein: CASSVMSGVTEAFF.

The chain is built from TRBV27 and TRBJ2-3; 10 bases are shared with TRBD1. This CDR3 spans 16 amino acids. Germline CDR1 is MNHEY and CDR2 is SMNVEV (reference sequence). Trimming at V came to 2 bases and at J to 2 bases, leaving 4 bases not matched to a gene. CDR3 DNA: TGTGCCAGCAGTTTAAGGGGACAGGGGTACACAGATACGCAGTATTTT. Residues: CASSLRGQGYTDTQYF.

The chain couples TRBV7-3 to TRBJ2-5, with 8 bases identical to TRBD1. CDR3 length: 16 amino acids. The germline V gene encodes CDR1 SGHTA and CDR2 FQGTGA. V lost 2 bases and J lost 5; bases outside the gene matches: 10. The CDR3 coding sequence is TGTGCCAGCAGCTTAGGGGAACAGGGGGTCCGGGAGACCCAGTACTTC. Encoded protein: CASSLGEQGVRETQYF.

The rearrangement uses TRBV5-5 and TRBJ2-7, with 9 positions matching TRBD1. Trimming took 4 bases from V and 2 from J; bases not matched to a gene: 10. The CDR3 length is 16 residues. Germline CDR1 SGHKS, CDR2 YYEKEE (reference sequence). The CDR3 loop reads CASSVRTRDRAYEQYF. In DNA, the CDR3 is TGTGCCAGCAGCGTGCGCACGAGGGACAGGGCCTACGAGCAGTACTTC.

The V gene is TRBV7-3, the J gene TRBJ1-1, with D unresolved. There are 13 residues in the CDR3. V was shortened by 2 bases and J by 4 bases, with 8 bases between the two germline ends. From germline, CDR1 is SGHTA and CDR2 FQGTGA. CDR3 amino acids: CASSLQAGTEAFF. CDR3 sequence (DNA): TGTGCCAGCAGCTTACAGGCGGGCACTGAAGCTTTCTTT. The full variable domain, its missing parts supplied by reference TRBV7-3 and TRBJ1-1, is GAGVSQTPSNKVTEKGKYVELRCDPISGHTALYWYRQSLGQGPEFLIYFQGTGAADDSGLPNDRFFAVRPEGSVSTLKIQRTERGDSAVYLCASSLQAGTEAFFGQGTRLTVV.

This chain links TRBV28 with TRBJ1-5; the match to TRBD1 covers 12 bases. The CDR3 is 19 residues long. Trimming cost V 2 bases and J 0 bases; bases outside gene matches: 8. CDR1 is MDHEN, CDR2 SYDVKM, per germline. The CDR3 region is CASSLPRDRGRISNQPQHF. For the CDR3, the DNA is TGTGCCAGCAGTTTACCCAGGGACAGGGGGCGGATTAGCAATCAGCCCCAGCATTTT.

The chain links TRBV6-1 to TRBJ2-7; a possible D gene is TRBD1 (6 bases). Trimming removed 7 bases from V and 5 bases from J, with 12 bases in between. Germline CDR1 is MNHNS and CDR2 is SASEGT. This CDR3 spans 12 amino acids. CDR3 nucleotides: TGTGCCAGCACCGAACAGGGTAACGAGCAGTACTTC. This codes for CASTEQGNEQYF.

The CDR3 is CASSLLGGQVRGYTF. The CDR3 bases are TGTGCCAGCAGTTTATTGGGGGGGCAGGTACGGGGCTACACCTTC. The chain employs TRBV28 and TRBJ1-2; tentative D call: TRBD1 (6 bases). Germline CDR1 MDHEN, CDR2 SYDVKM. This CDR3 has 15 amino acids. The V end was cut by 1 base, the J end by 8 bases, with 17 bases between.

This clone was seen only a few times. The chain joins TRBV2 to TRBJ1-4; D call uncertain. Looked up from germline, CDR1 is SNHLY and CDR2 is FYNNEI. The CDR3 is made up of 15 amino acids. V was shortened by 6 bases and J by 8 bases, with 19 bases between the two germline ends. CDR3 protein: CASRRERPGVEKLFF. The CDR3 region has the DNA TGTGCCAGCAGGAGAGAGAGGCCCGGCGTGGAAAAACTGTTTTTT.